This T cell receptor (beta chain) is drawn from a study of blood T cell repertoires in COVID-19. Study context: COVID-19 samples collected from the United States, Italy and Spain covered acute and convalescent phases. In each case, the material was cDNA or gDNA derived from T cells, B-cell-depleted T cells, or PBMCs.

Trimming left V 6 bases short and J 1 base short, with 9 bases between. The CDR3 length is 13 residues. Original methodology: Estimated nucleated cell counts came from reference gene primer amplification. Clones were read by immunoSEQ multiplex PCR, and TCRdb kept only the in-frame ones, dropping some. V and J calls plus clone size are reproduced from that table; the DNA served to infer D and trimming. The sample has roughly 32,000 clones; 80% to 90% are singletons. The clonotype was recovered from a woman at least 80 years old with active or convalescent COVID-19. The rearrangement joins TRBV12-3 or TRBV12-4 to TRBJ1-1, with D possibly being TRBD1 (6 bases). The sample consisted of peripheral blood. This CDR3 is CASRETGNTEAFF. The CDR3 DNA sequence: TGTGCCAGCAGGGAGACAGGGAACACTGAAGCTTTCTTT.